These 26 T cell receptor beta chains were all obtained from the same sample, sequenced in a study of cytotoxic CD8 clonotypes in ibrutinib-treated CLL. The table came from immunoSEQ multiplex PCR; TCRdb's copy has only in-frame clones and leaves some out. The table records about 310,000 clones, 80% of them present only once. This specimen consisted of PBMCs, obtained before ibrutinib treatment. The source of these receptors is a human donor with chronic lymphocytic leukemia.

The V gene is TRBV15, the J gene TRBJ2-7; D unresolved. Germline values: CDR1 LNHNV, CDR2 YYDKDF (reference sequence). There are 13 residues in the CDR3. V was trimmed by 3 bases and J by 5 bases, leaving 11 bases between them. The DNA of the CDR3 is TGTGCCACCAGCAGGGCAGCAGGTAACGAGCAGTACTTC. Protein: CATSRAAGNEQYF.

This chain uses TRBV28 with TRBJ2-2; D is unclear. The V gene lost 1 base and the J gene lost 1 base, with 7 bases spanning the gap. CDR3 length: 15 residues. Germline CDR1 and CDR2: MDHEN and SYDVKM. The CDR3 coding sequence is TGTGCCAGCAGTTTATTTTGGAGGAACACCGGGGAGCTGTTTTTT. Its translation: CASSLFWRNTGELFF.

In nucleotides, the CDR3 is TGTGCCAGCAGTAGCCGGGGACAGCCTAATGAAAAACTGTTTTTT. Its protein product is CASSSRGQPNEKLFF. The chain uses TRBV28 and TRBJ1-4; 7 bases agree with TRBD1. The length of the CDR3 is 15 residues. With 5 bases clipped from V and 3 bases from J, the junction kept 6 bases outside the gene matches. Germline V gene data show CDR1 as MDHEN and CDR2 as SYDVKM.

The chain joins TRBV27 to TRBJ2-7, with D possibly being TRBD2 (5 bases). The CDR3 consists of 17 residues. The ends were cut back, 2 bases at V and 2 bases at J, with 19 bases in the middle. The germline V gene encodes CDR1 MNHEY and CDR2 SMNVEV (reference sequence). Written as DNA, the CDR3 is TGTGCCAGCAGTTTACTCCCTAGGCGGGTGGGGACCTACGAGCAGTACTTC. As protein: CASSLLPRRVGTYEQYF.

The chain has TRBV28 and TRBJ1-3; D gene uncertain. The germline CDR1 and CDR2 sequences are MDHEN and SYDVKM. The CDR3 spans 14 residues. The V end lost 2 bases, the J end lost 2 bases, and 7 bases lay between the germline ends. CDR3 protein: CASSLMEAGNTIYF. CDR3 nucleotide sequence: TGTGCCAGCAGTTTAATGGAGGCTGGAAACACCATATATTTT.

This clone was seen a handful of times. The J gene is TRBJ2-1, the V gene TRBV6-1, with D unresolved. CDR1 MNHNS and CDR2 SASEGT come from the germline V gene. This CDR3 has 15 amino acids. Between the trimmed V and J ends, which lost 2 bases and 0 bases, there was a span of 8 bases. This CDR3 reads CASSEMGDSYNEQFF. The CDR3 coding sequence is TGTGCCAGCAGTGAAATGGGCGACTCCTACAATGAGCAGTTCTTC.

CDR3 coding DNA: TGTGCCAGCAGCTCCCACGGACTAAACACTCAAGCCTACAATGAGCAGTTCTTC. Its translation: CASSSHGLNTQAYNEQFF. The V call is TRBV13, the J call TRBJ2-1; TRBD2 might be the D (6 bases). Between the trimmed V and J ends, which lost 4 bases and 2 bases, there was a span of 21 bases. CDR1 and CDR2 from the germline V gene are PRHDT and FYEKMQ (reference sequence). This CDR3 region has 18 residues.

About this clone itself: Different DNA sequences within this sample yield the same CDR3. The chain has TRBV18 and TRBJ2-3; D is undetermined. CDR1 KGHSH and CDR2 LQKENI come from the germline V gene. V was clipped by 2 bases and J by 3 bases, with 3 bases between them. The CDR3 has 12 residues. CDR3 sequence (DNA): TGTGCCAGCTCACCAACGACAGATACGCAGTATTTT. Translation: CASSPTTDTQYF.

The rearrangement links TRBV30 to TRBJ2-3, with a possible D match to TRBD1 (6 bases). Trimming cost V 5 bases and J 5 bases, with 11 bases left between them. The CDR3 covers 12 residues. Per germline, CDR1 GTSNPN and CDR2 SVGIG (reference sequence). The CDR3: CAWAGTIDTQYF. Written as DNA, the CDR3 is TGTGCCTGGGCCGGGACAATAGATACGCAGTATTTT.

The chain is built from TRBV27 and TRBJ1-1; D might be TRBD1 (6 bases). The CDR3 sequence is 14 residues long. In germline, CDR1 is MNHEY, CDR2 SMNVEV (reference sequence). V was clipped by 3 bases and J by 5 bases, with 13 bases between them. Written as DNA, the CDR3 is TGTGCCAGCAGTTTGGGGGGGCCGCGGACTGAAGCTTTCTTT. This gives the protein CASSLGGPRTEAFF.

The chain links TRBV28 to TRBJ2-7, with 9 bases matching TRBD2. The CDR3 consists of 17 residues. V gave up 7 bases and J gave up 4 bases; unmatched junction bases: 17. CDR1 and CDR2 from the germline V gene are MDHEN and SYDVKM. This chain's CDR3 is CASTPTGTSKKFYEQYF. The CDR3 bases are TGTGCCAGCACCCCCACTGGGACTAGCAAAAAGTTTTACGAGCAGTACTTC.

The chain recombines TRBV7-2 with TRBJ2-7; 13 bases agree with TRBD2. Germline values: CDR1 SGHTA, CDR2 FQGNSA. CDR3 length: 17 residues. J gave up 2 bases and V 1 base, and 5 bases lay outside the gene matches. The CDR3 DNA reads as TGTGCCAGCAGCTTAGGGACTAGCGGGAGTGGGGCCTACGAGCAGTACTTC. This sequence encodes CASSLGTSGSGAYEQYF.

This clone occurred a few times. This sequence joins TRBV27 and TRBJ1-4; TRBD1 might be the D (5 bases). Germline CDR1 and CDR2: MNHEY and SMNVEV (reference sequence). V was pared by 0 bases and J by 8 bases, with 13 bases between. This CDR3 comprises 15 residues. Written as DNA, the CDR3 is TGTGCCAGCAGTTTATCGGACATAAGGAAGGAAAAACTGTTTTTT. It codes for CASSLSDIRKEKLFF.

V is TRBV9 and J is TRBJ2-7; 8 positions agree with TRBD1. Per the germline V gene, CDR1 is SGDLS and CDR2 is YYNGEE. The trim removed 0 bases at V and 6 bases at J, leaving 5 bases unmatched. This CDR3 has 14 residues. The CDR3 region is CASSVAEDRAEQYF. The CDR3 region has the DNA TGTGCCAGCAGCGTAGCAGAGGACAGGGCCGAGCAGTACTTC.

V gene TRBV7-9 combines with J gene TRBJ1-4; D is uncertain. This CDR3 spans 13 amino acids. V was cut by 5 bases and J by 4 bases, with 8 bases left in between. CDR1 is SEHNR, CDR2 FQNEAQ, per germline (reference sequence). The CDR3 DNA reads TGTGCCAGCAGCGGGCAGCTTAATGAAAAACTGTTTTTT. Translation gives CASSGQLNEKLFF.

The chain uses TRBV7-2 and TRBJ2-1, with 7 bases lining up with TRBD1. The V gene end was trimmed by 1 base and the J gene end by 5 bases; junction bases not matched to a gene: 5. The CDR3 is 15 residues long. Germline V gives CDR1 SGHTA, CDR2 FQGNSA. This CDR3 reads CASSLVTGTNNEQFF. The CDR3, as DNA: TGTGCCAGCAGCTTAGTGACAGGGACAAACAATGAGCAGTTCTTC.

V and J are TRBV9 and TRBJ1-2, with 9 bases fitting TRBD1. Germline assignment: CDR1 SGDLS and CDR2 YYNGEE. V gave up 1 base and J gave up 7 bases; unmatched junction bases: 2. The CDR3 has 13 residues. The CDR3 is CASSVRTGVGYTF. CDR3 DNA sequence: TGTGCCAGCAGCGTACGGACAGGGGTTGGCTACACCTTC.

In nucleotides, the CDR3 is TGTGCCAGCTCACTCGACCGGACAGGGGGCGATGGCTACACCTTC. This sequence encodes CASSLDRTGGDGYTF. The chain has TRBV18 and TRBJ1-2, with 11 bases lining up with TRBD1. The V gene end was trimmed by 4 bases and the J gene end by 6 bases; junction bases not matched to a gene: 7. The CDR3 is 15 amino acids. From germline, CDR1 is KGHSH and CDR2 LQKENI.

The V and J genes are TRBV27 and TRBJ1-5, with 7 bases matching TRBD1. CDR1 is MNHEY, CDR2 SMNVEV, per germline (reference sequence). The V segment lost 6 bases and the J segment 6 bases; nucleotides outside the gene matches: 11. The CDR3 is 15 amino acids. The CDR3 nucleotides read TGTGCCAGCAGCGTTGACAGGGCCGGGAGTCAGCCCCAGCATTTT. It encodes CASSVDRAGSQPQHF.

This clone was found a few times. V gene TRBV2 combines with J gene TRBJ2-2, with 10 bases lining up with TRBD1. Germline V CDR1 and CDR2: SNHLY, FYNNEI. The CDR3 consists of 14 residues. V trimming: 3 bases; J trimming: 7 bases; junction bases outside the gene matches: 2. The CDR3 DNA reads TGTGCCAGCAGTGAGACAGGGGGCGGCGGGGAGCTGTTTTTT. Translating gives CASSETGGGGELFF. Full variable domain (outside the CDR3, taken from reference TRBV2 and TRBJ2-2): EPEVTQTPSHQVTQMGQEVILRCVPISNHLYFYWYRQILGQKVEFLVSFYNNEISEKSEIFDDQFSVERPDGSNFTLKIRSTKLEDSAMYFCASSETGGGGELFFGEGSRLTVL.

V is TRBV10-3 and J is TRBJ2-5; no clear D. The V end lost 3 bases, the J end lost 2 bases, and 7 bases lay between the germline ends. This CDR3 region has 13 residues. Germline values: CDR1 ENHRY, CDR2 SYGVKD. The DNA of the CDR3 is TGTGCCATCAGTGAATTTCGGCAAGAGACCCAGTACTTC. Translated: CAISEFRQETQYF.

This clone was detected only once. The V gene is TRBV4-1, the J gene TRBJ2-7, with D possibly TRBD2 on 6 matching bases. The CDR3 length is 17 residues. The germline V gene encodes CDR1 MGHRA and CDR2 YSYEKL. Between the trimmed V and J ends, which lost 4 bases and 3 bases, there was a span of 22 bases. This CDR3 is CASSRIAPEMGGYEQYF. CDR3 coding DNA: TGCGCCAGCAGCCGGATCGCGCCGGAGATGGGGGGCTACGAGCAGTACTTC.

This clone has a single count. The V call is TRBV19, the J call TRBJ2-1; TRBD2 matches at 12 bases. Germline V lookup: CDR1 LNHDA, CDR2 SQIVND (reference sequence). J gave up 10 bases and V 7 bases, and 11 bases lay outside the gene matches. The CDR3 is 15 residues long. The CDR3 DNA follows: TGTGCCAGTAATGGACTAGCGGGACGCCGCGAGGAGCAGTTCTTC. As protein: CASNGLAGRREEQFF. The entire variable domain, with the rest obtained from reference TRBV19 and TRBJ2-1, is as follows: DGGITQSPKYLFRKEGQNVTLSCEQNLNHDAMYWYRQDPGQGLRLIYYSQIVNDFQKGDIAEGYSVSREKKESFPLTVTSAQKNPTAFYLCASNGLAGRREEQFFGPGTRLTVL.

The sample holds one count of this clone. V gene TRBV5-1 combines with J gene TRBJ1-4; perhaps TRBD1 as D (6 bases). The V and J ends lost 9 bases and 3 bases respectively, with 15 bases between them. This CDR3 has 14 residues. CDR1 is SGHRS, CDR2 YFSETQ, per germline. The CDR3 loop is CATSQGPANEKLFF. CDR3 DNA sequence: TGCGCCACCTCACAGGGTCCGGCTAATGAAAAACTGTTTTTT.

This sequence joins TRBV9 and TRBJ2-1; TRBD2 matches at 9 bases. The CDR3 totals 16 residues. V dropped 0 bases and J dropped 3; count of bases not matched to a gene: 4. Germline-derived CDR1 and CDR2 are SGDLS and YYNGEE. The CDR3 coding sequence is TGTGCCAGCAGCGTAGGGGGTAGCGGGGGCTACAATGAGCAGTTCTTC. Translated: CASSVGGSGGYNEQFF.

The rearrangement uses TRBV5-4 and TRBJ2-7; D may be TRBD2 (5 bases). Per the germline V gene, CDR1 is SGHNT and CDR2 is YYREEE (reference sequence). The ends were cut back, 4 bases at V and 6 bases at J, with 8 bases in the middle. This CDR3 spans 11 amino acids. DNA for the CDR3: TGTGCCAGCAGCGCGGCGGGCGAGCAGTACTTC. Its protein is CASSAAGEQYF.